Presented here are 21 T cell receptor beta chains from one specimen sequenced in a study of low-dose radiotherapy and immunotherapy resistance in tumors. Documented time point: after trial treatment. Documented treatment: LDRT plus nivolumab, ipilimumab, low-dose cyclophosphamide and aspirin (RACIN trial). First-strand cDNA used TRAV- and TRBV-specific primers, covering alpha and beta chains. Over approximately 20 PCR cycles, TCRs were amplified from a constant-region primer and V-primer adapter. TCRdb re-analysed the reads in MiXCR, keeping a single row per CDR3 protein. The sample consists of roughly 95,000 distinct CDR3 sequences, 20% to 25% of them appearing once. The sequencing here drew on PBMCs, taken after low-dose radiotherapy plus immunotherapy. Receptors originate from a female donor with ovarian cancer.

In this sample, this clonotype turned up many times. The chain is built from TRBV12-3 or TRBV12-4 and TRBJ1-2, with 9 nucleotides matching TRBD1. The CDR3 loop spans 14 amino acids. V lost 6 bases, J lost 3 bases, and 5 bases stayed unmatched. CDR3 in amino acids: CASRTQGADYGYTF. In nucleotides, the CDR3 is TGTGCCAGCAGAACACAGGGGGCAGACTATGGCTACACCTTC.

This chain links TRBV29-1 with TRBJ2-3, with 13 bases fitting TRBD2. CDR1 is SQVTM, CDR2 ANQGSEA, per germline. This CDR3 region has 17 residues. Germline trimming cut 2 bases from V and 5 bases from J; bases unmatched to any gene: 10. CDR3 DNA: TGCAGCGTTGAACTACTAGCGGGAGGGCCGGTCGGAGATACGCAGTATTTT. Protein: CSVELLAGGPVGDTQYF.

This clonotype was counted at least ten times. The rearrangement joins TRBV12-3 or TRBV12-4 to TRBJ2-2, with D maybe TRBD1 (5 bases). The CDR3 is made up of 17 amino acids. V gave up 0 bases and J gave up 6 bases, with 17 bases separating them. The CDR3: CASSLAGVGANAGELFF. The DNA for the CDR3 is TGTGCCAGCAGTTTAGCAGGGGTAGGGGCTAACGCCGGGGAGCTGTTTTTT.

The V gene is TRBV29-1, the J gene TRBJ2-3; 9 positions agree with TRBD2. With 4 bases clipped from V and 2 bases from J, the junction kept 10 bases outside the gene matches. Germline assignment: CDR1 SQVTM and CDR2 ANQGSEA. This CDR3 spans 16 amino acids. The CDR3 reads CSVVGRGRGITDTQYF. For the CDR3, the DNA is TGCAGCGTTGTGGGCCGCGGGAGGGGTATCACAGATACGCAGTATTTT.

The table lists this clonotype with many counts. The V call is TRBV5-1, the J call TRBJ1-1; D remains ambiguous. Trimming pared 6 bases from V and 2 bases from J, leaving 11 bases between. This CDR3 contains 13 residues. Germline V gene data show CDR1 as SGHRS and CDR2 as YFSETQ. DNA of the CDR3: TGCGCCAGCAAGGTAGTGGTCAACACTGAAGCTTTCTTT. Translated, it gives CASKVVVNTEAFF.

Comment on this clonotype: A much larger clonotype is one base distant, so this may be a read error. The CDR3 DNA reads TGTGCCAGTAGTCCTGCGCGGGGGGCCGGTGGGGGGAATGAGCAGCTCTTC. Translated, it gives CASSPARGAGGGNEQLF. The V and J genes are TRBV19 and TRBJ2-1; 8 bases agree with TRBD2. CDR3 size: 17 residues. Germline V gene sequence: CDR1 LNHDA, CDR2 SQIVND (reference sequence).

The gene calls are TRBV5-1 and TRBJ2-2, with 14 bases lining up with TRBD2. The CDR3 sequence is 16 residues long. CDR1 SGHRS and CDR2 YFSETQ come from the germline V gene. V gave up 3 bases and J gave up 9 bases; unmatched junction bases: 7. The CDR3 here is CASSSRLAGGPRELFF. In nucleotides, the CDR3 is TGCGCCAGCAGCTCCAGACTAGCGGGGGGGCCGCGGGAGCTGTTTTTT.

This clonotype occurred many times. A junction boundary mismatches the germline segment, possibly from a read error. The V call is TRBV5-1, the J call TRBJ1-1; D is unclear. The CDR3 loop spans 12 amino acids. CDR1 and CDR2 (germline): SGHRS, YFSETQ. The CDR3 region has the DNA TGTGCCAGCAGTTTCACGAACACTGAAGCTTTCTTT. Its protein product is CASSFTNTEAFF.

At least ten counts were recorded for this clonotype. The rearrangement links TRBV12-3 or TRBV12-4 to TRBJ1-3; perhaps TRBD1 as D (5 bases). V lost 4 bases to trimming and J lost 5 bases, with 18 bases between them. This CDR3 is 16 amino acids long. The CDR3 bases are TGTGCCAGCAGTTCATCTGCGGGGGTTCCGCGAAACACCATATATTTT. Protein: CASSSSAGVPRNTIYF.

This clonotype showed up many times. The gene calls are TRBV27 and TRBJ1-1; D not certain. Between the trimmed V and J ends, which lost 5 bases and 5 bases, there was a span of 12 bases. From germline, CDR1 is MNHEY and CDR2 SMNVEV (reference sequence). This CDR3 comprises 13 residues. The CDR3 nucleotides are TGTGCCAGCAGTCCGATGACGGTTACTGAAGCTTTCTTT. Amino acid sequence: CASSPMTVTEAFF.

This clonotype was seen at least ten times. The CDR3 region has the DNA TGTGCCAGCAGCCCCCCGGGACTAGCGGGGGTGGGTAATGAGCAGTTCTTC. Protein sequence: CASSPPGLAGVGNEQFF. The chain has TRBV7-2 and TRBJ2-1; 14 bases fit TRBD2. The J segment lost 7 bases and the V segment lost 5 bases, leaving 10 bases of the junction unmatched. CDR1 and CDR2 from the germline V gene are SGHTA and FQGNSA. The CDR3 spans 17 residues.

This clonotype was counted at least ten times. The chain employs TRBV5-6 and TRBJ1-1; D is unresolved. CDR3 length: 15 amino acids. Per the germline V gene, CDR1 is SGHDT and CDR2 is YYEEEE. V was clipped by 0 bases and J by 1 base, with 10 bases between them. CDR3 protein: CASSLEMRENTEAFF. CDR3 in DNA: TGTGCCAGCAGCTTGGAAATGCGGGAGAACACTGAAGCTTTCTTT.

This clonotype has just a few counts. The chain links TRBV6-2 or TRBV6-3 to TRBJ2-1; D might be TRBD2 (6 bases). This CDR3 has 14 amino acids. Trimming took off 5 bases at V and 6 bases at J, with 14 bases between the two ends. In germline, CDR1 is MNHEY, CDR2 SVGEGT. DNA of the CDR3: TGTGCCAGCAGTACGAGGAGGGGTCGCAATGAGCAGTTCTTC. Protein product: CASSTRRGRNEQFF.

This clonotype was seen at least ten times. This chain connects TRBV7-6 to TRBJ2-1; D is possibly TRBD1 (6 bases). The CDR3 is made up of 15 amino acids. Germline V gene sequence: CDR1 SGHVS, CDR2 FNYEAQ. V lost 6 bases and J 2 bases, leaving 14 bases between the germline ends. The DNA for the CDR3 is TGTGCCAGCAGTCCTAGGGGGACGACCTACAATGAGCAGTTCTTC. Its protein product is CASSPRGTTYNEQFF.

This chain links TRBV5-4 with TRBJ1-1, with TRBD1 matching 8 bases. Looked up from germline, CDR1 is SGHNT and CDR2 is YYREEE (reference sequence). V dropped 3 bases and J dropped 11; count of bases not matched to a gene: 9. The CDR3 contains 13 residues. The CDR3 nucleotides read TGTGCCAGCAGCTCTGGACAGGGCGTGTCGGCTTTCTTT. Amino acid sequence: CASSSGQGVSAFF. Together with reference TRBV5-4 and TRBJ1-1, the CDR3 gives the full variable domain: ETGVTQSPTHLIKTRGQQVTLRCSSQSGHNTVSWYQQALGQGPQFIFQYYREEENGRGNFPPRFSGLQFPNYSSELNVNALELDDSALYLCASSSGQGVSAFFGQGTRLTVV.

This clonotype was counted ten times or more. The chain carries TRBV6-8 and TRBJ2-3; D is uncertain. Germline CDR1 and CDR2: MNHGY and SAAAGT. Trimming removed 5 bases at V and 4 bases at J, with 7 bases between. The CDR3 sequence is 12 residues long. As DNA, the CDR3 is TGTGCCAGCAGTCGGGCTTCAGATACGCAGTATTTT. Its translation: CASSRASDTQYF.

In its sample, this clonotype was seen many times. This chain links TRBV20-1 with TRBJ2-2; a weak D match, TRBD2 (6 bases). CDR3 size: 16 residues. V was trimmed by 0 bases and J by 6 bases, leaving 17 bases between them. Germline V gene sequence: CDR1 DFQATT, CDR2 SNEGSKA (reference sequence). CDR3 residues: CSARDGGPVGAGELFF. The CDR3 DNA is TGCAGTGCTAGAGACGGGGGTCCCGTGGGGGCCGGGGAGCTGTTTTTT.

This clonotype was recorded many times. This chain links TRBV2 with TRBJ1-5, with D unresolved. The CDR3 totals 15 residues. V was pared by 0 bases and J by 7 bases, with 13 bases between. In germline, CDR1 is SNHLY, CDR2 FYNNEI. The CDR3 region has the DNA TGTGCCAGCAGTGAAGCGCTTGGGGAATTGCAGCCCCAGCATTTT. It is translated as CASSEALGELQPQHF.

This clonotype was counted at least ten times. The CDR3 here is CATARTGTIFNEQFF. CDR3 bases: TGTGCCACCGCCCGAACCGGGACAATTTTTAATGAGCAGTTCTTC. The gene calls are TRBV12-3 or TRBV12-4 and TRBJ2-1; D may be TRBD1 (6 bases). The CDR3 covers 15 residues. Trimming removed 10 bases from V and 7 bases from J, with 23 bases in between.

This chain joins TRBV7-8 and TRBJ2-7; D not certain. The CDR3 loop spans 13 amino acids. Looked up from germline, CDR1 is SGHVS and CDR2 is FQNEAQ. Trimming stripped 6 bases from V and 6 bases from J, with 15 bases between. CDR3 sequence (DNA): TGTGCCAGCAGTCCCTTCGCAGCAGCCGAGCAGTACTTC. Translating it yields CASSPFAAAEQYF.

Ten or more counts support this clonotype. This rearrangement joins TRBV29-1 to TRBJ2-5, with no clear D. CDR1 and CDR2 from the germline V gene are SQVTM and ANQGSEA. The ends were cut back, 4 bases at V and 3 bases at J, with 12 bases in the middle. This CDR3 comprises 13 residues. The DNA for the CDR3 is TGCAGCGTTGGCCCTCCTTTCGAAGAGACCCAGTACTTC. This translates into CSVGPPFEETQYF.